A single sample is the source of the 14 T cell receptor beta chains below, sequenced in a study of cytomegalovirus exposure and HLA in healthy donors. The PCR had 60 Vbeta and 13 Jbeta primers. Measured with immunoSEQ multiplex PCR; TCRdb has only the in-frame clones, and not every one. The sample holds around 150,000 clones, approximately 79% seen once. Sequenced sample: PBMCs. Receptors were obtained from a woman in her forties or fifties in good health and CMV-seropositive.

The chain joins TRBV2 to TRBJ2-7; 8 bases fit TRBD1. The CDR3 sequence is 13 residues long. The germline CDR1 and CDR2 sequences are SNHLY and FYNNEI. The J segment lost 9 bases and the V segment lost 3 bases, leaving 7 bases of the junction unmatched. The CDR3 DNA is TGTGCCAGCAGTGACCAGGGGGCGAGGCTGCAGTACTTC. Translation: CASSDQGARLQYF. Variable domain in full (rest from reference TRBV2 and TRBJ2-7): EPEVTQTPSHQVTQMGQEVILRCVPISNHLYFYWYRQILGQKVEFLVSFYNNEISEKSEIFDDQFSVERPDGSNFTLKIRSTKLEDSAMYFCASSDQGARLQYFGPGTRLTVT.

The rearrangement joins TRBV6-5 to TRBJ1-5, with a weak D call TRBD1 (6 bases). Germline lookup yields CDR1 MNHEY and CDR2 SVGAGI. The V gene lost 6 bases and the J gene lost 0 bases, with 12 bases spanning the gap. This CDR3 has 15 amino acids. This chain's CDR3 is CASRMGHLSNQPQHF. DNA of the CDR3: TGTGCCAGCAGAATGGGACACCTTAGCAATCAGCCCCAGCATTTT.

The CDR3, as DNA: TGTGCCAGCTCACCAAGTGCGGGAGGGAGCACAGATACGCAGTATTTT. This codes for CASSPSAGGSTDTQYF. This chain connects TRBV18 to TRBJ2-3, with 9 bases lining up with TRBD2. Germline assignment: CDR1 KGHSH and CDR2 LQKENI. With 2 bases clipped from V and 0 bases from J, the junction kept 3 bases outside the gene matches. This CDR3 comprises 16 residues.

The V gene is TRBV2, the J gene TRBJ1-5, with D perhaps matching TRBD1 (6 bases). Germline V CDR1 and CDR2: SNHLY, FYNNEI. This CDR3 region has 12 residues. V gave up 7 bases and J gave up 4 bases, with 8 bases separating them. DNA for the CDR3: TGTGCCAGCAAGAGGGGGAATCAGCCCCAGCATTTT. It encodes CASKRGNQPQHF.

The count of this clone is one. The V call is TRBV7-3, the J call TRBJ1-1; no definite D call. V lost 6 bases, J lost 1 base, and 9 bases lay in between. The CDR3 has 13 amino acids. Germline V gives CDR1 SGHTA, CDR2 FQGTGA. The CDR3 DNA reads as TGTGCCAGCAGACAACACCCGAACACTGAAGCTTTCTTT. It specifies CASRQHPNTEAFF.

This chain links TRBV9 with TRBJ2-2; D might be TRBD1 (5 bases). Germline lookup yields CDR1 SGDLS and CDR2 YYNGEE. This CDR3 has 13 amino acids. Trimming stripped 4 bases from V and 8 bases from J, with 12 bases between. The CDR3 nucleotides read TGTGCCAGCAGCATCTCCAGGGTAGGGGAGCTGTTTTTT. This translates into CASSISRVGELFF.

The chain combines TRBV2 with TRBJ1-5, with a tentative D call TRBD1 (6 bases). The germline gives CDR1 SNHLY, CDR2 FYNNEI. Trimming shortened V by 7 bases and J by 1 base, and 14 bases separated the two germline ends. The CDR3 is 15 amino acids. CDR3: CASNRPGESNQPQHF. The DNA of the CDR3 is TGTGCCAGCAATCGACCAGGGGAGAGCAATCAGCCCCAGCATTTT.

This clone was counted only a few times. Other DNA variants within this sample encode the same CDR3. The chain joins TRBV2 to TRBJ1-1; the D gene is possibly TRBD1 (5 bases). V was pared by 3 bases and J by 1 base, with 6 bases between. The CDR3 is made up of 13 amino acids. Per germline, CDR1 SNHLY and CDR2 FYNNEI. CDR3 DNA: TGTGCCAGCAGTGATCAGGGGAACACTGAAGCTTTCTTT. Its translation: CASSDQGNTEAFF.

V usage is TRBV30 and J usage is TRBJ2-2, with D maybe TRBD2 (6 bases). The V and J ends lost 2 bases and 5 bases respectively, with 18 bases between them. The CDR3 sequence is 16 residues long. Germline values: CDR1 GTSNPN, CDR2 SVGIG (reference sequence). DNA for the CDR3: TGTGCCTGGAGTCCCTTAGGGGCGGGGAAAACCGGGGAGCTGTTTTTT. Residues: CAWSPLGAGKTGELFF.

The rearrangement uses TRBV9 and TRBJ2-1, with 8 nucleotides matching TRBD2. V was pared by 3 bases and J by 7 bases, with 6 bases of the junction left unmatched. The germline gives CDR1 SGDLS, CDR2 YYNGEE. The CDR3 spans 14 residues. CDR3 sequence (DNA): TGTGCCAGCAGCGCCGGGACTAGGAGAAATGAGCAGTTCTTC. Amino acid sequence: CASSAGTRRNEQFF.

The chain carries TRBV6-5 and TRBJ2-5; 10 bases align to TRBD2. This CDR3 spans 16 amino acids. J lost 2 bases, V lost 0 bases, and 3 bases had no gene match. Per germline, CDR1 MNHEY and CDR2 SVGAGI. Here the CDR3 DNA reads TGTGCCAGCAGTTACTCTCCTAGCGGGGGACAAGAGACCCAGTACTTC. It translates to CASSYSPSGGQETQYF.

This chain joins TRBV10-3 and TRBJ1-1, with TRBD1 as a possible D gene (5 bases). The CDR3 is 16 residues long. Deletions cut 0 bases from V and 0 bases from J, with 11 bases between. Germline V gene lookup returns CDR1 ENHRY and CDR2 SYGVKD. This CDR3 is CAISESAGVLNTEAFF. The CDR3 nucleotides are TGTGCCATCAGTGAGTCGGCGGGGGTATTGAACACTGAAGCTTTCTTT.

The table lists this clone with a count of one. The CDR3 nucleotides are TGTGCCATCAGTGAGTCGGGACAGGGGTCCACTGAAGCTTTCTTT. It codes for CAISESGQGSTEAFF. The rearrangement uses TRBV10-3 and TRBJ1-1, with 10 bases matching TRBD1. Trimming at V came to 0 bases and at J to 4 bases, leaving 2 bases not matched to a gene. The CDR3 loop spans 15 amino acids. CDR1 is ENHRY, CDR2 SYGVKD, per germline.

The CDR3 coding sequence is TGTGCCAGCAGCCCCTCTCGGGGGACAGTCCATGGCTACACCTTC. Amino acids: CASSPSRGTVHGYTF. The V and J genes are TRBV7-2 and TRBJ1-2; TRBD1 matches at 7 bases. This CDR3 spans 15 amino acids. V shed 5 bases and J 6 bases; nucleotides not matched to a gene: 12. Germline V gives CDR1 SGHTA, CDR2 FQGNSA.